This is a list of T cell receptor beta chains from one sample in a study of early T cells in non-severe SARS-CoV-2 infection. One entry per CDR3 protein, called by TCRdb with MiXCR from the 5' RACE reads. The repertoire consists of over 60,000 distinct CDR3 sequences, with approximately 10% occurring once and the leading ten covering less than 3%. Sequencing used whole blood, obtained at baseline. The receptor source for this set is an adult who was a healthcare worker with PCR-confirmed SARS-CoV-2 infection or an uninfected control (not recorded which). CDR3s include the opening cysteine and the closing phenylalanine or tryptophan. Fields, in order: D gene, V gene, J gene, CDR3 length, clone size, CDR3 protein, CDR3 DNA. D genes are given only for firm matches. Only part of the rows carry a size: once, few, many, or a class if the clone is expanded.

>.|TRBV7-6|TRBJ2-3|16|.
CASSLTRGRLTDTQYF
TGTGCCAGCAGCTTAACTCGGGGCAGACTCACAGATACGCAGTATTTT
>.|TRBV5-1|TRBJ2-3|12|.
CASSLLTDTQYF
TGCGCCAGCAGCTTGTTAACAGATACGCAGTATTTT
>.|TRBV7-8|TRBJ2-3|15|few
CASSLSPMHTDTQYF
TGTGCCAGCAGCTTAAGTCCAATGCACACAGATACGCAGTATTTT
>TRBD1|TRBV3-1|TRBJ1-4|15|few
CASSSSGTGDEKLFF
TGTGCCAGCAGCTCAAGCGGGACAGGGGATGAAAAACTGTTTTTT
>.|TRBV2|TRBJ2-4|14|.
CASRISGVVNIQYF
TGTGCCAGCAGGATCAGCGGCGTGGTAAACATTCAGTACTTC
>TRBD1|TRBV11-2|TRBJ2-5|17|many
CASSLLPTGAQGETQYF
TGTGCCAGCAGCTTACTCCCGACAGGGGCTCAGGGGGAGACCCAGTACTTC
>TRBD2|TRBV11-2|TRBJ2-3|17|.
CASSLASGGQNTDTQYF
TGTGCCAGCAGCTTAGCTAGCGGGGGCCAAAACACAGATACGCAGTATTTT
>TRBD1|TRBV7-9|TRBJ2-7|17|.
CASSSQDRAYPSYEQYF
TGTGCCAGCAGCTCCCAAGACAGGGCATATCCCAGCTACGAGCAGTACTTC
>TRBD2|TRBV19|TRBJ2-3|16|once
CASSNQRGASTDTQYF
TGTGCCAGTAGTAATCAGCGGGGGGCTTCCACAGATACGCAGTATTTT
>TRBD1|TRBV12-3/TRBV12-4|TRBJ1-5|15|.
CASSSRDRGAQPQHF
TGTGCCAGCAGTTCCCGGGACAGGGGGGCTCAGCCCCAGCATTTT
>TRBD1|TRBV7-2|TRBJ1-1|13|many
CASSQDRGQRAFF
TGTGCCAGCAGCCAGGACAGGGGGCAGAGGGCTTTCTTT
>.|TRBV9|TRBJ1-1|12|few
CASSVPGSEAFF
TGTGCCAGCAGCGTACCCGGCTCTGAAGCTTTCTTT
>TRBD1|TRBV6-5|TRBJ1-2|13|.
CASRRQGSYGYTF
TGTGCCAGCAGGCGACAGGGATCGTATGGCTACACCTTC
>.|TRBV29-1|TRBJ1-1|11|.
CSVIQQVSAFF
TGCAGCGTCATCCAGCAAGTCTCAGCTTTCTTT
>.|TRBV6-5|TRBJ1-1|15|many
CASSYDGARNTEAFF
TGTGCCAGCAGTTACGACGGGGCCCGTAACACTGAAGCTTTCTTT
>.|TRBV10-3|TRBJ2-2|13|.
CAISETGTGELFF
TGTGCCATCAGTGAGACAGGAACCGGGGAGCTGTTTTTT
>.|TRBV20-1|TRBJ1-5|14|once
CSARDRRGTQPQHF
TGCAGTGCTAGAGACCGCAGGGGCACCCAGCCCCAGCATTTT
>.|TRBV3-1|TRBJ2-7|15|.
CASSQSAGTSYEQYF
TGTGCCAGCAGCCAGTCGGCGGGGACCTCCTACGAGCAGTACTTC
>.|TRBV14|TRBJ1-1|17|many
CASSQAISWESNTEAFF
TGTGCCAGCAGCCAAGCGATATCTTGGGAGTCGAACACTGAAGCTTTCTTT
>.|TRBV6-2/TRBV6-3|TRBJ2-7|12|few
CASRGFSYEQYF
TGTGCCAGCCGAGGGTTCAGCTACGAGCAGTACTTC
>.|TRBV4-1|TRBJ2-7|15|.
CASSQTLASSYEQYF
TGCGCCAGCAGCCAAACTTTAGCGTCCTCCTACGAGCAGTACTTC
>.|TRBV7-6|TRBJ2-3|17|many
CASSLVAAGGSTDTQYF
TGTGCCAGCAGCTTAGTGGCGGCTGGGGGGAGCACAGATACGCAGTATTTT
>.|TRBV25-1|TRBJ1-4|15|many
CASSDYGATNEKLFF
TGTGCCAGCAGTGATTACGGCGCAACTAATGAAAAACTGTTTTTT
>.|TRBV6-5|TRBJ2-5|15|few
CASSPSQGRLETQYF
TGTGCCAGCAGTCCCAGCCAGGGTCGGTTAGAGACCCAGTACTTC
>.|TRBV7-6|TRBJ2-2|14|.
CASSLVVLTGELFF
TGTGCCAGCAGCTTAGTGGTCCTCACCGGGGAGCTGTTTTTT
>TRBD1|TRBV4-3|TRBJ1-1|16|many
CASSQASGGHNTEAFF
TGCGCCAGCAGCCAAGCCTCAGGGGGTCACAACACTGAAGCTTTCTTT
>.|TRBV7-9|TRBJ1-3|14|few
CASSLAGEGNTIYF
TGTGCCAGCAGCTTAGCAGGGGAAGGAAACACCATATATTTT
>.|TRBV7-9|TRBJ1-5|14|few
CASSAPDGSAPQHF
TGTGCCAGCAGCGCCCCCGATGGGTCTGCGCCCCAGCATTTT
>TRBD2|TRBV10-1|TRBJ2-1|15|.
CASSTGTSGVAEQFF
TGCGCCAGCAGTACCGGGACTAGCGGGGTTGCTGAGCAGTTCTTC
>.|TRBV6-5|TRBJ2-3|15|many
CASSWSLKSTDTQYF
TGTGCCAGCAGTTGGTCCCTAAAATCCACAGATACGCAGTATTTT
>TRBD1|TRBV9|TRBJ1-2|13|many
CASTTGVGYGYTF
TGTGCCAGCACAACAGGGGTAGGGTATGGCTACACCTTC
>.|TRBV11-3|TRBJ2-1|14|few
CASSLFPGGNEQFF
TGTGCCAGCAGCTTATTTCCCGGGGGCAATGAGCAGTTCTTC
>.|TRBV5-6|TRBJ1-2|15|many
CASSYSTRPFYGYTF
TGTGCCAGCAGCTACAGCACCAGACCTTTCTATGGCTACACCTTC
>.|TRBV20-1|TRBJ1-1|17|.
CSARDKHGWGARGEAFF
TGCAGTGCTAGAGATAAGCACGGGTGGGGGGCTCGTGGTGAAGCTTTCTTT
>.|TRBV18|TRBJ2-5|13|.
CASSPGPTGAQYF
TGTGCCAGCTCCCCCGGTCCTACGGGGGCCCAGTACTTC
>.|TRBV12-3/TRBV12-4|TRBJ1-1|15|many
CASSKPGLPNTEAFF
TGTGCCAGCAGCAAACCGGGACTTCCGAACACTGAAGCTTTCTTT
>TRBD1|TRBV6-1|TRBJ2-5|12|many
CASKDRGETQYF
TGTGCCAGCAAGGACAGGGGAGAGACCCAGTACTTC
>.|TRBV12-3/TRBV12-4|TRBJ1-1|16|.
CASSLGLGGMITEAFF
TGTGCCAGCAGTTTAGGTCTCGGGGGCATGATTACTGAAGCTTTCTTT
>TRBD2|TRBV5-4|TRBJ2-7|13|few
CASSRGTNYEQYF
TGTGCCAGCAGCCGCGGGACTAACTACGAGCAGTACTTC
>.|TRBV11-2|TRBJ2-7|13|few
CASSYDSDYEQYF
TGTGCCAGCAGCTACGACTCAGACTACGAGCAGTACTTC
>.|TRBV6-2/TRBV6-3|TRBJ2-7|13|.
CAARATGKYEQYF
TGTGCCGCACGGGCGACAGGAAAATACGAGCAGTACTTC
>.|TRBV19|TRBJ2-3|14|once
CASSMRRGADTQYF
TGTGCCAGTAGTATGAGGAGGGGAGCAGATACGCAGTATTTT
>TRBD2|TRBV6-5|TRBJ2-1|16|.
CASSFRGGYSYNEQFF
TGTGCCAGCAGTTTCCGCGGGGGTTACTCCTACAATGAGCAGTTCTTC
>.|TRBV2|TRBJ1-5|14|.
CASRAGTVNQPQHF
TGTGCCAGCAGGGCCGGGACCGTAAATCAGCCCCAGCATTTT
>.|TRBV19|TRBJ1-2|11|few
CASSFGRGYTF
TGTGCCAGTAGTTTCGGGAGGGGCTACACCTTC
>TRBD2|TRBV10-3|TRBJ2-2|17|.
CAISGRTSAVAPGELFF
TGTGCCATCAGTGGAAGGACTAGCGCCGTGGCACCGGGGGAGCTGTTTTTT
>TRBD2|TRBV5-5|TRBJ2-1|15|many
CASSLRPLAGVVEFF
TGTGCCAGCAGCCTCCGGCCACTAGCGGGGGTTGTTGAGTTCTTC
>.|TRBV7-2|TRBJ2-1|15|.
CASSDGTSSYNEQFF
TGTGCCAGCAGCGACGGGACGAGCTCCTACAATGAGCAGTTCTTC
>.|TRBV2|TRBJ1-1|13|.
CASSDTRNTEAFF
TGTGCCAGCAGTGATACACGAAACACTGAAGCTTTCTTT
>TRBD1|TRBV20-1|TRBJ2-7|14|few
CSARDAQGAYEQYF
TGCAGTGCTAGAGATGCACAGGGGGCCTACGAGCAGTACTTC
>.|TRBV5-5|TRBJ2-5|13|.
CASSLAPPETQYF
TGTGCCAGCAGCTTGGCTCCTCCAGAGACCCAGTACTTC
>.|TRBV11-2|TRBJ2-7|15|.
CASNIWGDGLYEQYF
TGTGCCAGCAACATATGGGGGGACGGGTTATACGAGCAGTACTTC
>.|TRBV11-2|TRBJ2-5|11|many
CASSFQETQYF
TGTGCCAGCAGCTTCCAAGAGACCCAGTACTTC
>.|TRBV28|TRBJ1-5|16|many
CASSFRQGGTNQPQHF
TGTGCCAGCAGTTTCCGGCAGGGCGGTACCAATCAGCCCCAGCATTTT
>.|TRBV12-5|TRBJ1-1|11|many
CASVRNTEAFF
TGTGCTAGTGTCAGGAACACTGAAGCTTTCTTT
>.|TRBV20-1|TRBJ2-1|16|few
CSANEYAGSSYNEQFF
TGCAGTGCTAACGAATACGCGGGTAGCTCCTACAATGAGCAGTTCTTC
>.|TRBV27|TRBJ2-1|15|medium-sized
CASSREMGSYNEQFF
TGTGCCAGCAGCAGGGAGATGGGATCCTACAATGAGCAGTTCTTC